The 14 T cell receptor beta chains below come from one sample, sequenced in a study of CD8 T cells in ankylosing spondylitis. Points from the study as a whole: A TCR beta motif of several highly homologous variants appeared characteristic of ankylosing spondylitis blood.

The antigens for these receptors are not known. Each CDR3 protein is one row after TCRdb ran MiXCR on the 5' RACE reads. The sample carries about 130,000 distinct CDR3 sequences, 17% recorded once. The sample consisted of blood, either unsorted or a sorted T cell fraction (not recorded which). All receptors come from a male donor with ankylosing spondylitis.

V is TRBV4-2 and J is TRBJ2-1, with TRBD2 matching over 13 bases. Trimming took 4 bases from V and 0 from J; bases not matched to a gene: 15. Germline V gives CDR1 LGHNA, CDR2 YNFKEQ. The CDR3 has 21 residues. The CDR3 nucleotides are TGTGCCAGCAGCCTGATACCTAAGGGACTAGCGGGACTTAGCTCCTACAATGAGCAGTTCTTC. This sequence encodes CASSLIPKGLAGLSSYNEQFF.

DNA of the CDR3: TGTGCCAGCAGTTTATCGGGGGACACCGCCCGATTGGGCTACACCTTC. This encodes CASSLSGDTARLGYTF. V usage is TRBV27 and J usage is TRBJ1-2, with D perhaps matching TRBD1 (6 bases). Germline CDR1 reads MNHEY; CDR2 reads SMNVEV (reference sequence). This CDR3 is built from 16 residues. Trimming stripped 0 bases from V and 8 bases from J, with 19 bases between.

This clonotype is labeled medium-sized. The rearrangement joins TRBV28 to TRBJ2-7, with D unclear. The V end was cut by 3 bases, the J end by 4 bases, with 4 bases between. The CDR3 loop spans 11 amino acids. CDR1 is MDHEN and CDR2 is SYDVKM in the germline V gene. CDR3 nucleotides: TGTGCCAGCAGTTTGGATTACGAGCAGTACTTC. This translates into CASSLDYEQYF.

V gene TRBV12-3 or TRBV12-4 combines with J gene TRBJ2-1; TRBD1 matches at 10 bases. The V segment lost 0 bases and the J segment 7 bases; nucleotides outside the gene matches: 3. This CDR3 contains 15 residues. The chain's CDR3 is CASSLATGGGNEQFF. CDR3 coding DNA: TGTGCCAGCAGTTTAGCGACAGGGGGCGGGAATGAGCAGTTCTTC.

This clonotype was counted a few times. This chain joins TRBV11-2 and TRBJ2-2; 10 nucleotides line up with TRBD2. The ends lost 3 bases at V and 8 bases at J; junction bases unmatched: 9. There are 16 residues in the CDR3. CDR1 SGHAT and CDR2 FQNNGV come from the germline V gene. CDR3 sequence reads: CASSFILAGPGGELFF. CDR3 DNA: TGTGCCAGCAGCTTTATACTAGCGGGACCCGGGGGGGAGCTGTTTTTT.

CDR3 sequence: CASVLGGTEAFF. DNA for the CDR3: TGTGCTAGTGTTTTAGGGGGCACTGAAGCTTTCTTT. The chain employs TRBV12-5 and TRBJ1-1; perhaps TRBD1 as D (6 bases). Germline V CDR1 and CDR2: LGHNT, FRNRAP. This CDR3 has 12 amino acids. Trimming cost V 7 bases and J 4 bases, with 10 bases left between them.

J is TRBJ2-5 and V is TRBV5-5; TRBD1 or TRBD2 may be the D gene (5 bases each). In germline, CDR1 is SGHKS, CDR2 YYEKEE (reference sequence). V was clipped by 6 bases and J by 8 bases, with 17 bases between them. The CDR3 consists of 13 residues. The CDR3 spells CASNPRDRDTQYF. The CDR3 DNA follows: TGTGCCAGCAACCCTCGGGACCGAGACACCCAGTACTTC.

The chain links TRBV7-9 to TRBJ2-5; D is possibly TRBD2 (6 bases). Trimming removed 3 bases from V and 5 bases from J, with 16 bases in between. The CDR3 consists of 15 residues. The V gene's germline CDR1 is SEHNR and CDR2 FQNEAQ (reference sequence). The CDR3 reads CASSFAGSRGETQYF. CDR3 DNA sequence: TGTGCCAGCAGCTTTGCCGGGAGCCGGGGGGAGACCCAGTACTTC.

This clonotype appeared once. V usage is TRBV7-2 and J usage is TRBJ2-7; D is perhaps TRBD2 (6 bases). The CDR3 has 15 amino acids. The V gene lost 5 bases and the J gene lost 2 bases, with 16 bases spanning the gap. CDR1 and CDR2 from the germline V gene are SGHTA and FQGNSA. Here the CDR3 DNA reads TGTGCCAGCAGCCTGGGACTTTCGAAGGCCTACGAGCAGTACTTC. Amino acids: CASSLGLSKAYEQYF.

This clonotype appeared a few times. The chain combines TRBV6-5 with TRBJ1-1; 7 positions match TRBD1. Trimming removed 2 bases from V and 9 bases from J; junction bases left unmatched: 6. CDR1 and CDR2 (germline): MNHEY, SVGAGI. This CDR3 comprises 13 residues. CDR3 sequence (DNA): TGTGCCAGCAGTTACCCAAACAGGGGCAAAGCTTTCTTT. The encoded protein is CASSYPNRGKAFF.

This clonotype was picked up a small number of times. The chain couples TRBV4-1 to TRBJ2-7; D possibly corresponds to TRBD1 (6 bases). Germline V gene data show CDR1 as MGHRA and CDR2 as YSYEKL. This CDR3 is built from 16 residues. The germline V and J ends were trimmed by 0 bases and 7 bases, with 19 bases remaining between them. The DNA for the CDR3 is TGCGCCAGCAGCCAAGATCTCGGACAGCAACGTCGGGAGCAGTACTTC. Translation gives CASSQDLGQQRREQYF.

This clonotype was seen a handful of times. V usage is TRBV27 and J usage is TRBJ2-7, with D unclear. Trimming pared 2 bases from V and 2 bases from J, leaving 7 bases between. The CDR3 extends over 13 amino acids. CDR1 and CDR2 from the germline V gene are MNHEY and SMNVEV (reference sequence). This chain's CDR3 is CASSLAAPYEQYF. CDR3 DNA sequence: TGTGCCAGCAGTTTAGCAGCGCCCTACGAGCAGTACTTC.

V usage is TRBV18 and J usage is TRBJ1-5; no reliable D call. The CDR3 has 16 residues. The V end lost 5 bases, the J end lost 3 bases, and 17 bases lay between the germline ends. CDR1 is KGHSH and CDR2 is LQKENI in the germline V gene. DNA of the CDR3: TGTGCCAGCTCATCAATGATCCCCAGCTTCAATCAGCCCCAGCATTTT. Translation: CASSSMIPSFNQPQHF.

This clonotype was counted ten times or more. V usage is TRBV5-4 and J usage is TRBJ2-1; no clear D. The germline V and J ends were trimmed by 0 bases and 10 bases, with 8 bases remaining between them. Per the germline V gene, CDR1 is SGHNT and CDR2 is YYREEE (reference sequence). This CDR3 has 12 amino acids. The chain's CDR3 is CASSLDYGEQFF. In DNA, the CDR3 is TGTGCCAGCAGCTTGGATTACGGGGAGCAGTTCTTC.